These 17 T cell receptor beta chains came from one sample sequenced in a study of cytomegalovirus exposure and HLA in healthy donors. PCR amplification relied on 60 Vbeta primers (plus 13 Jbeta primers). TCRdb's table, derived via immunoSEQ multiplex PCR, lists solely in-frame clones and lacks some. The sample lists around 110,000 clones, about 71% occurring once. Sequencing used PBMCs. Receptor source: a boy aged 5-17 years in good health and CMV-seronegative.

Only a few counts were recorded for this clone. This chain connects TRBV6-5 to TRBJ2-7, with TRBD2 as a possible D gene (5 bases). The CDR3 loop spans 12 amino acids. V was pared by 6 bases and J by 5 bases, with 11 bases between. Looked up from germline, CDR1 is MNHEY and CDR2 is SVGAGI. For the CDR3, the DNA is TGTGCCAGCAGCCAGTGGGGAGACGAGCAGTACTTC. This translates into CASSQWGDEQYF.

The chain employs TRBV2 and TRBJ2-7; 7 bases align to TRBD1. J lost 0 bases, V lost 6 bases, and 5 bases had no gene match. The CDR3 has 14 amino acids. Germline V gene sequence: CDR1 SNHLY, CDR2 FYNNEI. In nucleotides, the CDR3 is TGTGCCAGCAGGAATTGGGACAGCTCCTACGAGCAGTACTTC. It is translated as CASRNWDSSYEQYF.

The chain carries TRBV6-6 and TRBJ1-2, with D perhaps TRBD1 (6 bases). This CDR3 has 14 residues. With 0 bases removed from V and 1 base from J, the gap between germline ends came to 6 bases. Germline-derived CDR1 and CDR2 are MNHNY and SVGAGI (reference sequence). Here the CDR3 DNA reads TGTGCCAGCAGTTACTCGGACAGTAACTATGGCTACACCTTC. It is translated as CASSYSDSNYGYTF.

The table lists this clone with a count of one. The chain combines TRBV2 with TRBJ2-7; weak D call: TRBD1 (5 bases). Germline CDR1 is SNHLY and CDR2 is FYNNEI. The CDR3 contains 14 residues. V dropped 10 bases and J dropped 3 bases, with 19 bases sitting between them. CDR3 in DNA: TGTGCCACCCACCGAGACAGTGGAGACTACGAGCAGTACTTC. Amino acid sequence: CATHRDSGDYEQYF.

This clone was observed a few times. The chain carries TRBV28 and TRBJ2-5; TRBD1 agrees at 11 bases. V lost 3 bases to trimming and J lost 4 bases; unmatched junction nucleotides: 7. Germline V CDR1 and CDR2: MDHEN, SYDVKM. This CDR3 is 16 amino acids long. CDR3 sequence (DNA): TGTGCCAGCAGTTTCTCCAGGGGACAGGGGGGAGAGACCCAGTACTTC. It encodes CASSFSRGQGGETQYF.

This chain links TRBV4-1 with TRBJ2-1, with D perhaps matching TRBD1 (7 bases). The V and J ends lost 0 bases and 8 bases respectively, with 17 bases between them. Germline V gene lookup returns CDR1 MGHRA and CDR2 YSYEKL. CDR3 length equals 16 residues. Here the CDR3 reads CASSQERRAGGYEQFF. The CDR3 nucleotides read TGCGCCAGCAGCCAAGAAAGGAGGGCAGGGGGATATGAGCAGTTCTTC.

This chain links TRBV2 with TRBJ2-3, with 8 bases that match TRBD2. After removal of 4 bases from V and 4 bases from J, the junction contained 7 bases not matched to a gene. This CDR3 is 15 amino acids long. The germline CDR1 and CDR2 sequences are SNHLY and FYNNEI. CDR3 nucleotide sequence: TGTGCCAGCAGTGTCCTCGGGGGGGGAGCAGATACGCAGTATTTT. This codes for CASSVLGGGADTQYF.

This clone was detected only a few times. In DNA, the CDR3 is TGTGCCAGCAGCGTTGGGAGCCCAGATACGCAGTATTTT. It codes for CASSVGSPDTQYF. The rearrangement uses TRBV9 and TRBJ2-3, with D perhaps matching TRBD2 (5 bases). The germline CDR1 and CDR2 sequences are SGDLS and YYNGEE. The CDR3 consists of 13 residues. Trimming stripped 2 bases from V and 4 bases from J, with 8 bases between.

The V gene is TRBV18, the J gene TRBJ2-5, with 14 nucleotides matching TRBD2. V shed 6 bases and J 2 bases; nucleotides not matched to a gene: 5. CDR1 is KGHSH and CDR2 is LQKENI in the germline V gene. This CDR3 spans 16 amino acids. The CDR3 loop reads CASSLGLAGEQETQYF. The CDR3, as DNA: TGTGCCAGCTCCCTGGGACTAGCGGGGGAACAAGAGACCCAGTACTTC.

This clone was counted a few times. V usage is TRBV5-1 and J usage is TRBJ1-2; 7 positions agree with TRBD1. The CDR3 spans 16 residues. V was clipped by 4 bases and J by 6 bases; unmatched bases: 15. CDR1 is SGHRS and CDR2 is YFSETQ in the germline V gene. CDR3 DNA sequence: TGCGCCAGCAGCCACACCAACAGGGGTCAAACTAATGGCTACACCTTC. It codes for CASSHTNRGQTNGYTF.

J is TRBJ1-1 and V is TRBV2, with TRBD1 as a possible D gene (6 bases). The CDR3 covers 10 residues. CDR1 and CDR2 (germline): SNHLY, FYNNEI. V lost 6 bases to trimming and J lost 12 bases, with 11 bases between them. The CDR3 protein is CASSLQGPFF. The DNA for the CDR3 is TGTGCCAGCAGCCTACAGGGTCCTTTCTTT. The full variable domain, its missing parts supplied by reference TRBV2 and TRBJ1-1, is EPEVTQTPSHQVTQMGQEVILRCVPISNHLYFYWYRQILGQKVEFLVSFYNNEISEKSEIFDDQFSVERPDGSNFTLKIRSTKLEDSAMYFCASSLQGPFFGQGTRLTVV.

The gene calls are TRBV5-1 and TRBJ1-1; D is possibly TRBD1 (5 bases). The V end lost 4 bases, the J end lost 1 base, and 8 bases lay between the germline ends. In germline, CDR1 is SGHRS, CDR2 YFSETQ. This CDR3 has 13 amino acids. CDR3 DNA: TGCGCCAGCAGCCTAGGGGAGAACACTGAAGCTTTCTTT. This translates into CASSLGENTEAFF. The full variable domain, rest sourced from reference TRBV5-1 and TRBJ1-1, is KAGVTQTPRYLIKTRGQQVTLSCSPISGHRSVSWYQQTPGQGLQFLFEYFSETQRNKGNFPGRFSGRQFSNSRSEMNVSTLELGDSALYLCASSLGENTEAFFGQGTRLTVV.

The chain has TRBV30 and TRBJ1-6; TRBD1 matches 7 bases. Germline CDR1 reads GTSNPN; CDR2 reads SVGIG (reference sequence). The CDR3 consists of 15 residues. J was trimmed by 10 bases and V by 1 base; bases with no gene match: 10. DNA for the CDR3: TGTGCCTGGAGTGGGAACGGGACAGTCGGATCACCCCTCCACTTT. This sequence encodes CAWSGNGTVGSPLHF.

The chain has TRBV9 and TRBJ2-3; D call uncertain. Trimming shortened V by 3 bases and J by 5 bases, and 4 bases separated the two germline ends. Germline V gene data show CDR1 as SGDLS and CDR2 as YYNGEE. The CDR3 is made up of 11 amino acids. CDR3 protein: CASSAGDTQYF. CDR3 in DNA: TGTGCCAGCAGCGCAGGAGATACGCAGTATTTT.

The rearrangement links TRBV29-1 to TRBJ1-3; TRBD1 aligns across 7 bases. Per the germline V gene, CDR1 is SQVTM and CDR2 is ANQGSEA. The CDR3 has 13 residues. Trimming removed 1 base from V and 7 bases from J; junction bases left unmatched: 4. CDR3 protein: CSVEGGQRNTIYF. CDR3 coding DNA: TGCAGCGTTGAAGGGGGACAGCGGAACACCATATATTTT.

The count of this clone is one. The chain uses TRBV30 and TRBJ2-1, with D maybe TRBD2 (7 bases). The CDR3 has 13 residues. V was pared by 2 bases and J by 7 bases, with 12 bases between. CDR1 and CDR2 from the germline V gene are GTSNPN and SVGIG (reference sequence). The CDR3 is CAWSWGGRNEQFF. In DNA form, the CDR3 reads TGTGCCTGGAGTTGGGGGGGCCGGAATGAGCAGTTCTTC.

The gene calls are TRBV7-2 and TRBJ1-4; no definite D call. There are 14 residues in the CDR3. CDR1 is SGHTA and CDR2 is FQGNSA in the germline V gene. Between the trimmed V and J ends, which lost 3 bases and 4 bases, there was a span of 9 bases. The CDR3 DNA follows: TGTGCCAGCAGCTTTTCAGGACTTAATGAAAAACTGTTTTTT. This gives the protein CASSFSGLNEKLFF.